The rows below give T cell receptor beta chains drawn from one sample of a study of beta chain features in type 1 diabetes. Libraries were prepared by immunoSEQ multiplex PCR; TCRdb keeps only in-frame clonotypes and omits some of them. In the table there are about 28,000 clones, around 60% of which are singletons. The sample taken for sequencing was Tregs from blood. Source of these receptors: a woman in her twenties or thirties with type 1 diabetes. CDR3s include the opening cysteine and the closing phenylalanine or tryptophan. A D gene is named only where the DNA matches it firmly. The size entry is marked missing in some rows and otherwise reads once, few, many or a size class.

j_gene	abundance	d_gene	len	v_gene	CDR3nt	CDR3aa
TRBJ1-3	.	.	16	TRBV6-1	TGTGCCAGCAGTGAACTCCCCGCAGGGGATGGAAACACCATATATTTT	CASSELPAGDGNTIYF
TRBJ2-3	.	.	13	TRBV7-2	TGTGCCAGCAGCTTAGCGGCAACAGATACGCAGTATTTT	CASSLAATDTQYF
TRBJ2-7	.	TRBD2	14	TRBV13	TGTGCCAGCAGCTTATTCGGAGCGGGAGGGGAGCAGTACTTC	CASSLFGAGGEQYF
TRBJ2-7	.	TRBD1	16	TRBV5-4	TGTGCCAGCAGCTCGGTATCCGGGACAGGGAACTACGAGCAGTACTTC	CASSSVSGTGNYEQYF
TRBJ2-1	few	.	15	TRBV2	TGTGCCAGCAGCGGCTTACCCACCCCGGGCAATGAGCAGTTCTTC	CASSGLPTPGNEQFF
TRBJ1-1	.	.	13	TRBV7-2	TGTGCCAGCAGCTTAATGGGGAGTACTGAAGCTTTCTTT	CASSLMGSTEAFF
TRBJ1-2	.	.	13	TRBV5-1	TGCGCCAGCAGCTTGGACAGGGCAAGTGGCTACACCTTC	CASSLDRASGYTF
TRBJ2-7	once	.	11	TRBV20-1	TGCAGTACCACCCGGGGTGGGGAGCAGTACTTC	CSTTRGGEQYF
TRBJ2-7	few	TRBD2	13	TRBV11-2	TGTGCCAGCACCTTCGGGACTAGCGGGAGACAGTACTTC	CASTFGTSGRQYF
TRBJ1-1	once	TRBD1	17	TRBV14	TGTGCCAGCAGCCCCGCCCTCGGACAGGGGGGTTACACTGAAGCTTTCTTT	CASSPALGQGGYTEAFF
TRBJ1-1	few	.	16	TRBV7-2	TGTGCCAGCAGCTTCCACGGGAGGACGACGAACACTGAAGCTTTCTTT	CASSFHGRTTNTEAFF
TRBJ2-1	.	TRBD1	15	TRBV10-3	TGTGCCACGCGGGGTAGGACAGGGGGCTACAATGAGCAGTTCTTC	CATRGRTGGYNEQFF
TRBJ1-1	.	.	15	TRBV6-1	TGTGCCAGCAGCGAAAACAGGGTAATCAATCCTGAAGCTTTCTTT	CASSENRVINPEAFF
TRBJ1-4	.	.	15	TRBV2	TGTGCCAGCAAACCTGGCCCGGGGTCTAATGAAAAACTGTTTTTT	CASKPGPGSNEKLFF
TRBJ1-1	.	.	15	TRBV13	TGTGCCAGCAGCCGGAACGGACAGTTGAACACTGAAGCTTTCTTT	CASSRNGQLNTEAFF
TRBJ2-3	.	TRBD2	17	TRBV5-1	TGCGCCAGCAGCTTAGGAAGACTAGCGGGAGTTAGAGATACGCAGTATTTT	CASSLGRLAGVRDTQYF
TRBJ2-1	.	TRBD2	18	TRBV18	TGTGCCAGCTCACCTTATACCGGGACTAGCGGGAGATTGTATGAGCAGTTCTTC	CASSPYTGTSGRLYEQFF
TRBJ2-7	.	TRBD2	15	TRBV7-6	TGTGCCAGCAGCTTACGGCCTAGCGGCTCCTACGAGCAGTACTTC	CASSLRPSGSYEQYF
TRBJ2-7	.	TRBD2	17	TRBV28	TGTGCCAGCAGTTCCGGGACTAGCGGGAGGTTTTCCTACGAGCAGTACTTC	CASSSGTSGRFSYEQYF
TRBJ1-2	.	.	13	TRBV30	TGTGCCTGGAGTCCACCCCGACAGGCCGGCTACACCTTC	CAWSPPRQAGYTF
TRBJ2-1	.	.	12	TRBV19	TGTGCCAGTAGTATCCCCGGGAATGAGCAGTTCTTC	CASSIPGNEQFF
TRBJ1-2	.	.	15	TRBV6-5	TGTGCCAGCAGTCTGGGCGGAGGATTAAACTATGGCTACACCTTC	CASSLGGGLNYGYTF
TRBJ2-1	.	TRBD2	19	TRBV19	TGTGCCAGTAGTATATCCCCCCTTACTAGCGGGAGGCCCTACAATGAGCAGTTCTTC	CASSISPLTSGRPYNEQFF
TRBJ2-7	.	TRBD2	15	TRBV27	TGTGCCAGCAGGCTAGCGGGAGGGCGAATGGGCGAGCAGTACTTC	CASRLAGGRMGEQYF
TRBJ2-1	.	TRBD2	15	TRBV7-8	TGTGCCAGCAGCCCATGGACTAGCGGGAGAAATGAGCAGTTCTTC	CASSPWTSGRNEQFF
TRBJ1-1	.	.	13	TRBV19	TGTGCCAGTAGTATAGCGGTGAACACTGAAGCTTTCTTT	CASSIAVNTEAFF
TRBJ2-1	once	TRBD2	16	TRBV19	TGTGCCAGTAGACTCGGACTAGCGGGAACCTACAATGAGCAGTTCTTC	CASRLGLAGTYNEQFF
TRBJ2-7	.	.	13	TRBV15	TGTGCCACCAGCAGAGATCTCGGGGACGAGCAGTACTTC	CATSRDLGDEQYF
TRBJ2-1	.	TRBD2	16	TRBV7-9	TGTGCCAGCAGCTTAGCGACGAGCGGGAGGGGAAATGAGCAGTTCTTC	CASSLATSGRGNEQFF
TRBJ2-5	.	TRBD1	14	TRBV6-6	TGTGCCAGCAGTTACTCACAGGGGCTGGAGACCCAGTACTTC	CASSYSQGLETQYF
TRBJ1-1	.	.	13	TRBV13	TGTGCCAGCAGCTTAGACATGAACACTGAAGCTTTCTTT	CASSLDMNTEAFF
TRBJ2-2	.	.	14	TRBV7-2	TGTGCCAGCAGCTTAGTCGGGTCCGCCGGGGAGCTGTTTTTT	CASSLVGSAGELFF
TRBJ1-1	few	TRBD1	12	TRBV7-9	TGTGCCAGCAGTTGGAGACAGGGGGCACCTTTCTTT	CASSWRQGAPFF
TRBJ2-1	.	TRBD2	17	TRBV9	TGTGCCAGCAGCGTAGCGGCTAGCGGGCAAGGCGCCAATGAGCAGTTCTTC	CASSVAASGQGANEQFF
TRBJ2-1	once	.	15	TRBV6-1	TGTGCCAGCAGGGTTGCACACCGATTTTACAATGAGCAGTTCTTC	CASRVAHRFYNEQFF
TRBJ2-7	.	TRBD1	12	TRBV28	TGTGCCAGCAAAACAGGGGGCTACGAGCAGTACTTC	CASKTGGYEQYF
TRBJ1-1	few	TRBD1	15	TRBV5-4	TGTGCCAGCAGCTTGGGGGATACAGGGGCAACGAGAGCTTTCTTT	CASSLGDTGATRAFF
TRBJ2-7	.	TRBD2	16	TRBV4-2	TGTGCCAGCAGCCGACCTCGGACTAGCGGGAGTTACGAGCAGTACTTC	CASSRPRTSGSYEQYF
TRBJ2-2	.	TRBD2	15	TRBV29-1	TGCAGCGTCGGGCCCTTCCGGGAGGGCACCGGGGAGCTGTTTTTT	CSVGPFREGTGELFF
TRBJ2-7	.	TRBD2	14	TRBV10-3	TGTGCCATCGGGGCGACTAGCGGGACCTACGAGCAGTACTTC	CAIGATSGTYEQYF
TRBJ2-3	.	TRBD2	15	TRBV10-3	TGTGCCATCAGAGGGACTAGCGGGAGTCAAGATACGCAGTATTTT	CAIRGTSGSQDTQYF
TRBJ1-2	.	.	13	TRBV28	TGTGCCAGCAGTCCCAGACAGCCAGGGAGGTACACCTTC	CASSPRQPGRYTF
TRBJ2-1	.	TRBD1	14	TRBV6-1	TGTGCCAGCAGTGAAGGGACAGGGATCAATGAGCAGTTCTTC	CASSEGTGINEQFF
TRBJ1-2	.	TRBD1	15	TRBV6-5	TGTGCCAGCATTACACGAGGGGACAGGGCCTATGGCTACACCTTC	CASITRGDRAYGYTF
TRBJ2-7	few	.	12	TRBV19	TGTGCCAGTAGTATGCGGGGTTACGAGCAGTACTTC	CASSMRGYEQYF
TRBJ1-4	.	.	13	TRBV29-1	TGCAGCGTTGCGAGGCAGGGTCATGAAAAACTGTTTTTT	CSVARQGHEKLFF
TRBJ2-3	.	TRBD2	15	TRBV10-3	TGTGCCATCAGTCCGGGACTAGTCTCCGCAGATACGCAGTATTTT	CAISPGLVSADTQYF
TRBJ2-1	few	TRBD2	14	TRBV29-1	TGCAGCGTTGTTCTGCTAGCGGGGTTTGAGGTGCAGTTCTTC	CSVVLLAGFEVQFF
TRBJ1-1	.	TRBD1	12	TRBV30	TGTGCCTGGACAGGGGGCATCACTGAAGCTTTCTTT	CAWTGGITEAFF